The clone carrying this T cell receptor (beta chain) was observed at least ten times. Antigen specificity is unknown. One end of the junction does not line up with germline, which may come from a read error. Germline V CDR1 and CDR2: SGHTA, FQGNSA. This CDR3 has 13 amino acids. The entry originates in a study of blood T cells in healthy people across ages. Study observations and caveats: Diversity was higher, and naive CD4+ cells more numerous, in long-lived donors than in aged donors.

Donors ranged from about 6 to 95 years old and were healthy Caucasians in Russia. Peripheral blood, roughly 9.3 milliliters per donor, was collected. A second PCR, run for about 6 to 11 cycles, used a sample-barcoded 5' primer plus a J-beta primer mix. TCRdb passed the 5' RACE reads through MiXCR, listing each CDR3 protein once. The repertoire consists of over 600,000 distinct CDR3 sequences, with 46% occurring once and the leading ten covering around 18%. V usage is TRBV7-2 and J usage is TRBJ2-3; a weak D match, TRBD2 (6 bases). Sequencing used blood. This sequence originates from a man older than 75 in good health. The CDR3 is CASSLASQDTQYF. The DNA for the CDR3 is TGTGCCAGCAGCCTAGCGAGCCAGGATACGCAGTATTTT. The entire variable domain, with the rest obtained from reference TRBV7-2 and TRBJ2-3, is as follows: GAGVSQSPSNKVTEKGKDVELRCDPISGHTALYWYRQSLGQGLEFLIYFQGNSAPDKSGLPSDRFSAERTGGSVSTLTIQRTQQEDSAVYLCASSLASQDTQYFGPGTRLTVL.